A single sample is the source of the 27 T cell receptor beta chains below, sequenced in a study of T cell responses to AZD1222 COVID-19 vaccine. Profiled with immunoSEQ multiplex PCR; TCRdb holds only in-frame clones, not every one. The sample has about 130,000 clones, 90% seen once. This specimen was peripheral blood, taken on day 0 of AZD1222 vaccination. These receptor sequences come from an adult in good health.

The CDR3 protein is CASSLDPVSTGGEGYTF. DNA of the CDR3: TGTGCCAGCAGCTTAGATCCCGTATCGACAGGGGGCGAGGGCTACACCTTC. V usage is TRBV11-2 and J usage is TRBJ1-2, with 10 bases fitting TRBD1. Germline assignment: CDR1 SGHAT and CDR2 FQNNGV. This CDR3 comprises 17 residues. V shed 0 bases, J shed 8 bases, and the junction held 12 bases outside the gene matches.

The chain links TRBV10-2 to TRBJ2-7; perhaps TRBD1 as D (6 bases). Trimming shortened V by 2 bases and J by 6 bases, and 17 bases separated the two germline ends. This CDR3 spans 15 amino acids. CDR1 and CDR2 (germline): WSHSY, SAAADI. Here the CDR3 DNA reads TGCGCCAGCAGTGAGATGGCAGGGACATCTGGCGAGCAGTACTTC. This sequence encodes CASSEMAGTSGEQYF.

V usage is TRBV28 and J usage is TRBJ2-7, with D hard to call. V was trimmed by 5 bases and J by 0 bases, leaving 8 bases between them. The CDR3 contains 13 residues. Germline loops: CDR1 MDHEN, CDR2 SYDVKM. DNA of the CDR3: TGTGCCAGCAGTGTACAGCGCTCCTACGAGCAGTACTTC. This encodes CASSVQRSYEQYF.

This chain uses TRBV11-1 with TRBJ1-2; 9 bases agree with TRBD1. Germline V gene sequence: CDR1 SGHAT, CDR2 FQDESV (reference sequence). With V trimmed by 5 bases and J by 5 bases, 3 bases remained unmatched. The CDR3 is 13 residues long. The CDR3 reads CASSPGTGYGYTF. Here the CDR3 DNA reads TGTGCCAGCAGCCCAGGGACAGGGTATGGCTACACCTTC. Combining the CDR3 with reference TRBV11-1 and TRBJ1-2 gives the whole variable domain EAEVAQSPRYKITEKSQAVAFWCDPISGHATLYWYRQILGQGPELLVQFQDESVVDDSQLPKDRFSAERLKGVDSTLKIQPAELGDSAMYLCASSPGTGYGYTFGSGTRLTVV.

The rearrangement links TRBV27 to TRBJ2-1, with D tentatively TRBD2 (6 bases). Germline values: CDR1 MNHEY, CDR2 SMNVEV (reference sequence). Trimming pared 5 bases from V and 0 bases from J, leaving 11 bases between. The CDR3 has 15 amino acids. CDR3 residues: CASSIADPSYNEQFF. The CDR3 region has the DNA TGTGCCAGCAGTATAGCGGACCCCTCCTACAATGAGCAGTTCTTC.

This clone was seen a few times. The genes are TRBV7-2 and TRBJ2-1; weak D call: TRBD2 (6 bases). The CDR3 spans 16 residues. V lost 5 bases and J lost 2, with 16 bases in between. Germline assignment: CDR1 SGHTA and CDR2 FQGNSA. The CDR3 is CASSQGGIAAYNEQFF. CDR3 nucleotide sequence: TGTGCCAGCAGCCAAGGAGGGATCGCAGCCTACAATGAGCAGTTCTTC.

The genes are TRBV7-9 and TRBJ1-1, with D unresolved. CDR1 SEHNR and CDR2 FQNEAQ come from the germline V gene (reference sequence). This CDR3 has 14 amino acids. Trimming removed 1 base from V and 1 base from J, with 7 bases in between. CDR3 bases: TGTGCCAGCAGCTTAGAGAGGCAGAACACTGAAGCTTTCTTT. This translates into CASSLERQNTEAFF.

In the case of this clone: One junction end does not reproduce the germline sequence, and a read error may be involved. The V call is TRBV4-3, the J call TRBJ1-1; D uncertain. Per the germline V gene, CDR1 is LGHNA and CDR2 is YSLEER. CDR3 length: 13 amino acids. The CDR3, as DNA: TGCGCCAGCAGCCAAGGGGCCGATCGAAATGGTATCTTT. This sequence encodes CASSQGADRNGIF.

The V call is TRBV5-6, the J call TRBJ1-2, with no clear D. With 2 bases removed from V and 9 bases from J, the gap between germline ends came to 14 bases. Germline loops: CDR1 SGHDT, CDR2 YYEEEE. The CDR3 runs to 13 residues. CDR3 region: CASSFAGEIRYTF. Written as DNA, the CDR3 is TGTGCCAGCAGCTTCGCAGGAGAAATTCGCTACACCTTC.

The chain combines TRBV3-1 (or the pseudogene TRBV3-2) with TRBJ1-4, with D uncertain. The ends were cut back, 1 base at V and 6 bases at J, with 9 bases in the middle. CDR3 length equals 14 residues. Germline CDR1 and CDR2: LGHDT and YNNKEL (reference sequence). CDR3 sequence reads: CASSQATVDEKLFF. The CDR3 DNA reads as TGTGCCAGCAGCCAAGCAACAGTAGATGAAAAACTGTTTTTT.

The CDR3 loop is CAISESLTEKLFF. In nucleotides, the CDR3 is TGTGCCATCAGTGAGAGTCTTACAGAAAAACTGTTTTTT. V is TRBV10-3 and J is TRBJ1-4, with D unresolved. V gave up 2 bases and J gave up 8 bases, with 9 bases separating them. Germline CDR1 ENHRY, CDR2 SYGVKD. The CDR3 spans 13 residues.

The rearrangement joins TRBV4-3 to TRBJ2-7; perhaps D is TRBD1 or TRBD2 (6 bases each). The CDR3 consists of 15 residues. CDR1 LGHNA and CDR2 YSLEER come from the germline V gene. Between the trimmed V and J ends, which lost 2 bases and 3 bases, there was a span of 14 bases. CDR3 region: CASSQLRDTLYEQYF. CDR3 in DNA: TGCGCCAGCAGCCAACTGCGGGACACTCTCTACGAGCAGTACTTC.

The rearrangement joins TRBV19 to TRBJ1-5; no clear D gene. Germline CDR1 and CDR2: LNHDA and SQIVND (reference sequence). The V gene lost 5 bases and the J gene lost 5 bases, with 7 bases spanning the gap. The CDR3 runs to 12 residues. The CDR3 DNA is TGTGCCAGTAGTGGATATGATCAGCCCCAGCATTTT. Its translation is CASSGYDQPQHF.

The V call is TRBV6-5, the J call TRBJ1-2; D possibly corresponds to TRBD1 (5 bases). CDR3 length: 12 amino acids. Germline CDR1 and CDR2: MNHEY and SVGAGI. The V end was cut by 4 bases, the J end by 10 bases, with 13 bases between. DNA for the CDR3: TGTGCCAGCAGTTTATCAGGGAGAGACTACACCTTC. Residues: CASSLSGRDYTF.

The chain carries TRBV27 and TRBJ1-2; TRBD1 aligns across 8 bases. Germline assignment: CDR1 MNHEY and CDR2 SMNVEV (reference sequence). J lost 8 bases, V lost 4 bases, and 15 bases had no gene match. CDR3 length: 16 amino acids. CDR3 sequence (DNA): TGTGCCAGCAGTTCAAGTCTGGGGCAGGGGGCCAGCGGCTACACCTTC. Translation gives CASSSSLGQGASGYTF.

The V and J genes are TRBV7-2 and TRBJ2-7; TRBD1 or TRBD2 may be the D gene (5 bases each). The V end lost 5 bases, the J end lost 5 bases, and 16 bases lay between the germline ends. Germline V gives CDR1 SGHTA, CDR2 FQGNSA. The CDR3 is 14 residues long. CDR3 residues: CASSPGPGGNEQYF. CDR3 coding DNA: TGTGCCAGCAGCCCGGGACCGGGTGGAAACGAGCAGTACTTC.

The CDR3 coding sequence is TGCAGTGCTAGTAGTCCGGACCGTGCGAAGGGCTACACCTTC. Its protein product is CSASSPDRAKGYTF. The rearrangement links TRBV20-1 to TRBJ1-2, with D unclear. Trimming removed 3 bases at V and 8 bases at J, with 19 bases between. Germline CDR1 is DFQATT and CDR2 is SNEGSKA (reference sequence). The CDR3 runs 14 residues.

The chain uses TRBV28 and TRBJ2-2; D gene uncertain. Per the germline V gene, CDR1 is MDHEN and CDR2 is SYDVKM. Trimming cost V 1 base and J 7 bases, with 7 bases left between them. The CDR3 is 13 residues long. CDR3 nucleotide sequence: TGTGCCAGCAGTTTATTAAGAGGCGGGGAGCTGTTTTTT. This encodes CASSLLRGGELFF.

The chain uses TRBV7-2 and TRBJ1-5; 9 positions agree with TRBD1. J was trimmed by 2 bases and V by 5 bases; bases with no gene match: 4. The CDR3 totals 15 residues. Germline V gene lookup returns CDR1 SGHTA and CDR2 FQGNSA. CDR3: CASSLQGAGNQPQHF. As DNA, the CDR3 is TGTGCCAGCAGCCTACAGGGGGCTGGCAATCAGCCCCAGCATTTT.

The chain combines TRBV6-1 with TRBJ1-6, with D unclear. The germline V gene encodes CDR1 MNHNS and CDR2 SASEGT. The CDR3 extends over 13 amino acids. V gave up 3 bases and J gave up 10 bases, with 10 bases separating them. CDR3 amino acids: CASSENGGSPLHF. Here the CDR3 DNA reads TGTGCCAGCAGTGAGAACGGTGGATCACCCCTCCACTTT.

This rearrangement joins TRBV10-3 to TRBJ2-5, with D perhaps matching TRBD1 (5 bases). Trimming removed 0 bases at V and 4 bases at J, with 18 bases between. The CDR3 totals 17 residues. Germline V gives CDR1 ENHRY, CDR2 SYGVKD. CDR3 region: CAISESEGAIPTETQYF. The CDR3 bases are TGTGCCATCAGTGAGTCGGAAGGGGCAATTCCTACAGAGACCCAGTACTTC.

This chain connects TRBV2 to TRBJ2-7, with 14 positions matching TRBD2. V lost 2 bases and J lost 0; bases outside the gene matches: 9. Germline V gene lookup returns CDR1 SNHLY and CDR2 FYNNEI. This CDR3 contains 19 residues. The CDR3 region has the DNA TGTGCCAGCAGTGAAATAGGACTAGCGGGGGGCTTGAGCTCCTACGAGCAGTACTTC. Translating gives CASSEIGLAGGLSSYEQYF.

This chain uses TRBV18 with TRBJ2-2; 9 positions agree with TRBD1. Germline CDR1 reads KGHSH; CDR2 reads LQKENI. The CDR3 spans 19 residues. V lost 1 base and J lost 2; bases outside the gene matches: 11. CDR3 residues: CASSPQIRQGVANTGELFF. In DNA form, the CDR3 reads TGTGCCAGCTCACCACAAATCAGACAGGGGGTCGCAAACACCGGGGAGCTGTTTTTT.

This clone is a singleton in its sample. The chain joins TRBV18 to TRBJ2-5; D remains unclear. The V end was cut by 5 bases, the J end by 3 bases, with 10 bases between. Germline assignment: CDR1 KGHSH and CDR2 LQKENI. The CDR3 has 13 residues. This chain's CDR3 is CASSDLPKETQYF. The CDR3 DNA is TGTGCCAGCTCAGATCTCCCAAAAGAGACCCAGTACTTC.

The chain combines TRBV29-1 with TRBJ1-1; D is undetermined. The length of the CDR3 is 14 residues. Trimming removed 2 bases at V and 5 bases at J, with 15 bases between. Germline V CDR1 and CDR2: SQVTM, ANQGSEA. The CDR3 protein is CSVETPPVGTEAFF. CDR3 DNA sequence: TGCAGCGTTGAAACGCCGCCGGTTGGGACTGAAGCTTTCTTT.

The V and J genes are TRBV21-1 and TRBJ1-1. TRBV21-1 is annotated as a pseudogene. The CDR3 consists of 13 residues. The CDR3 here is CASNKGRDTEAFF. The CDR3 DNA reads as TGTGCCAGCAACAAAGGGAGGGACACTGAAGCTTTCTTT.

The rearrangement links TRBV3-1 (or the pseudogene TRBV3-2) to TRBJ1-3; TRBD1 might be the D (5 bases). CDR1 and CDR2 (germline): LGHDT, YNNKEL (reference sequence). Trimming cost V 1 base and J 3 bases, with 10 bases left between them. This CDR3 is 15 amino acids long. The CDR3 coding sequence is TGTGCCAGCAGCCAAGGTGCAGGGAATGGAAACACCATATATTTT. Its protein product is CASSQGAGNGNTIYF.